The T cell receptor beta chain under discussion was sequenced for a study of T cells in Graves' hyperthyroidism and ophthalmopathy. CDR3 length: 15 amino acids. The V segment lost 5 bases and the J segment 2 bases; nucleotides outside the gene matches: 5. Every diagnosis used clinical symptoms, serum thyroxine and TRAb, thyroid ultrasound and orbital computed tomography. This clonotype was observed at least ten times. Using RNA transcripts as the source, TCR beta CDR3 regions were amplified. HTBI primers were employed in a first-round RT-PCR of the TCR CDR3. From the multiplex PCR reads, TCRdb called clonotypes with MiXCR, one entry per CDR3 protein. The sample lists around 450,000 distinct CDR3 sequences, roughly 13% occurring once.

The receptor was isolated from a woman under 30 with Graves' hyperthyroidism. This chain links TRBV12-3 or TRBV12-4 with TRBJ2-7; 11 nucleotides align to TRBD1. Sequencing was carried out using blood. The CDR3 DNA is TGTGCCAGCAGTCCAGCGGACAGGGGGCCCTACGAGCAGTACTTC. Its protein product is CASSPADRGPYEQYF.